A single sample is the source of the 20 T cell receptor beta chains below, sequenced in a study of T cell responses to AZD1222 COVID-19 vaccine (dated by TCRdb to the early 2020s). The time point label of this sample denotes: baseline before first vaccination. Library generation was performed with the immunoSEQ multiplex PCR assay. TCRdb stores this immuneACCESS table with in-frame sequences only. Part of the clones is absent; in the studies checked, under half of the shortfall reflects unresolved V genes, and no reason is known for the rest. The sample table holds about 87,000 clones, of which around nine tenths were seen once. Of the sample, 2.8% is held by the ten largest clones. Specimen: peripheral blood, collected on day 0 of AZD1222 vaccination. These receptor sequences come from an adult in good health.

This rearrangement joins TRBV28 to TRBJ1-2, with D maybe TRBD1 (6 bases). CDR1 is MDHEN and CDR2 is SYDVKM in the germline V gene. V gave up 6 bases and J gave up 5 bases, with 13 bases separating them. The CDR3 covers 13 residues. Written as DNA, the CDR3 is TGTGCCAGCAGGACAGACAGGTTATATGGCTACACCTTC. This codes for CASRTDRLYGYTF.

The chain employs TRBV27 and TRBJ2-6; 10 nucleotides line up with TRBD1. The junction had 7 bases not matched to a gene; V was cut back by 5 bases and J by 0 bases. The CDR3 has 18 amino acids. The V gene's germline CDR1 is MNHEY and CDR2 SMNVEV (reference sequence). The CDR3 region has the DNA TGTGCCAGCAGTCTGACGGGACAGGGGTCCTCTGGGGCCAACGTCCTGACTTTC. Translation: CASSLTGQGSSGANVLTF.

This clone appeared once. The genes are TRBV2 and TRBJ2-7; D is ambiguous. V lost 1 base and J lost 4, with 5 bases in between. CDR3 size: 12 residues. The germline V gene has CDR1 SNHLY and CDR2 FYNNEI. CDR3 nucleotides: TGTGCCAGCAGTGAAGTGAGGTACGAGCAGTACTTC. Protein sequence: CASSEVRYEQYF.

This clone was counted at least ten times. This chain uses TRBV27 with TRBJ1-5, with 7 bases identical to TRBD1. The germline gives CDR1 MNHEY, CDR2 SMNVEV (reference sequence). The CDR3 runs to 15 residues. Trimming removed 4 bases from V and 6 bases from J; junction bases left unmatched: 9. The CDR3 nucleotides are TGTGCCAGCAGTTCGGACAGAGGGGGCAGTCAGCCCCAGCATTTT. Its translation is CASSSDRGGSQPQHF.

V usage is TRBV12-5 and J usage is TRBJ2-1; D is unclear. The V end lost 1 base, the J end lost 3 bases, and 16 bases lay between the germline ends. There are 17 residues in the CDR3. Per the germline V gene, CDR1 is LGHNT and CDR2 is FRNRAP. The CDR3 protein is CASGLATGGTHYNEQFF. The CDR3 DNA reads as TGTGCTAGTGGTTTGGCCACTGGCGGTACACACTACAATGAGCAGTTCTTC.

This clone was found once. The V and J genes are TRBV15 and TRBJ1-2, with 9 positions matching TRBD1. Trimming removed 1 base from V and 4 bases from J; junction bases left unmatched: 4. The CDR3 covers 15 residues. CDR1 is LNHNV and CDR2 is YYDKDF in the germline V gene (reference sequence). In DNA form, the CDR3 reads TGTGCCACCAGCAGAGGAACAGGGGGCGGCTATGGCTACACCTTC. It codes for CATSRGTGGGYGYTF.

This clone has only one observation. The chain combines TRBV30 with TRBJ1-1; unclear D gene. The V end was cut by 4 bases, the J end by 1 base, with 7 bases between. The CDR3 has 12 residues. CDR1 is GTSNPN and CDR2 is SVGIG in the germline V gene (reference sequence). CDR3 DNA sequence: TGTGCCTGGACCCGCCCGAACACTGAAGCTTTCTTT. Amino acids: CAWTRPNTEAFF.

V is TRBV4-3 and J is TRBJ2-3; 8 nucleotides align to TRBD1. Per germline, CDR1 LGHNA and CDR2 YSLEER. Losses at the gene ends were 5 bases for V and 2 bases for J; bases not matched to a gene: 15. This CDR3 has 18 residues. The CDR3 is CASSISWGQVDPTDTQYF. CDR3 coding DNA: TGCGCCAGCAGCATTTCGTGGGGACAGGTAGATCCCACAGATACGCAGTATTTT.

This clone was picked up one time. The CDR3 bases are TGTGCCAGCAGATCCGGGACAGCCTTAAATCAGCCCCAGCATTTT. As protein: CASRSGTALNQPQHF. The chain couples TRBV2 to TRBJ1-5; 7 nucleotides agree with TRBD1. Germline trimming cut 6 bases from V and 4 bases from J; bases unmatched to any gene: 9. The CDR3 covers 15 residues. Germline V lookup: CDR1 SNHLY, CDR2 FYNNEI. The variable domain in full, with the rest retrieved from reference TRBV2 and TRBJ1-5, is EPEVTQTPSHQVTQMGQEVILRCVPISNHLYFYWYRQILGQKVEFLVSFYNNEISEKSEIFDDQFSVERPDGSNFTLKIRSTKLEDSAMYFCASRSGTALNQPQHFGDGTRLSIL.

V is TRBV2 and J is TRBJ1-4; D may be TRBD1 (6 bases). The CDR3 contains 14 residues. V gave up 7 bases and J gave up 4 bases, with 13 bases separating them. Per the germline V gene, CDR1 is SNHLY and CDR2 is FYNNEI. The DNA for the CDR3 is TGTGCCAGCAATCAGGGGCCCAATAATGAAAAACTGTTTTTT. This codes for CASNQGPNNEKLFF.

The rearrangement joins TRBV29-1 to TRBJ1-1; D is possibly TRBD1 (6 bases). Germline V gene sequence: CDR1 SQVTM, CDR2 ANQGSEA. Trimming left V 6 bases short and J 5 bases short, with 13 bases between. This CDR3 has 12 amino acids. The CDR3 loop reads CSVSQGGTEAFF. The CDR3 nucleotides read TGCAGCGTATCACAGGGCGGGACTGAAGCTTTCTTT.

This chain links TRBV12-5 with TRBJ2-1, with TRBD2 matching over 13 bases. CDR1 and CDR2 (germline): LGHNT, FRNRAP. V shed 1 base, J shed 2 bases, and the junction held 8 bases outside the gene matches. The CDR3 loop spans 19 amino acids. CDR3 sequence (DNA): TGTGCTAGTGGTTTGGGGGGACTAGCGGGAAACGGGGCCTACAATGAGCAGTTCTTC. Protein: CASGLGGLAGNGAYNEQFF.

The chain uses TRBV5-1 and TRBJ2-3, with 11 bases fitting TRBD1. In germline, CDR1 is SGHRS, CDR2 YFSETQ. V lost 6 bases, J lost 2 bases, and 8 bases stayed unmatched. The CDR3 length is 16 residues. CDR3 loop: CASTRTGGFNTDTQYF. CDR3 bases: TGCGCCAGCACCCGGACAGGGGGCTTTAACACAGATACGCAGTATTTT.

V and J are TRBV7-2 and TRBJ2-7, with TRBD1 matching over 10 bases. Trimming at V came to 5 bases and at J to 3 bases, leaving 7 bases not matched to a gene. Germline CDR1 SGHTA, CDR2 FQGNSA. The CDR3 is 15 residues long. CDR3 residues: CASSPGGQGYYEQYF. The CDR3 DNA follows: TGTGCCAGCAGCCCAGGGGGACAGGGGTACTACGAGCAGTACTTC.

The rearrangement links TRBV5-5 to TRBJ2-7, with D perhaps matching TRBD1 (6 bases). Germline loops: CDR1 SGHKS, CDR2 YYEKEE (reference sequence). The CDR3 contains 12 residues. V lost 0 bases and J 6 bases, leaving 7 bases between the germline ends. Written as DNA, the CDR3 is TGTGCCAGCAGCTTGGCAGGGGCCGAGCAGTACTTC. It is translated as CASSLAGAEQYF.

The V call is TRBV19, the J call TRBJ1-1, with no clear D. The CDR3 runs to 14 residues. V lost 5 bases and J lost 1, with 11 bases in between. In germline, CDR1 is LNHDA, CDR2 SQIVND (reference sequence). CDR3 region: CASSSPGRNTEAFF. In DNA, the CDR3 is TGTGCCAGTAGTTCCCCAGGTCGGAACACTGAAGCTTTCTTT.

V usage is TRBV10-3 and J usage is TRBJ1-1, with D maybe TRBD1 (5 bases). The V and J ends lost 4 bases and 0 bases respectively, with 6 bases between them. CDR3 length: 13 amino acids. Germline values: CDR1 ENHRY, CDR2 SYGVKD. The CDR3 bases are TGTGCCATCAGTGGCAGGGTGAACACTGAAGCTTTCTTT. Its protein is CAISGRVNTEAFF.

The chain uses TRBV19 and TRBJ2-1; the D is unclear. CDR1 is LNHDA, CDR2 SQIVND, per germline (reference sequence). Trimming left V 3 bases short and J 5 bases short, with 8 bases between. This CDR3 comprises 13 residues. CDR3 DNA: TGTGCCAGTAGTATCTACCGAAACAATGAGCAGTTCTTC. This sequence encodes CASSIYRNNEQFF.

J is TRBJ2-4 and V is TRBV6-5; 7 bases map to TRBD2. Germline lookup yields CDR1 MNHEY and CDR2 SVGAGI. The CDR3 covers 14 residues. J gave up 6 bases and V 6 bases, and 8 bases lay outside the gene matches. In DNA, the CDR3 is TGTGCCAGCAGGAGGCGGGAGTCTTCAAACATTCAGTACTTC. This gives the protein CASRRRESSNIQYF.

The rearrangement links TRBV28 to TRBJ2-3; D perhaps matches TRBD1 (5 bases). The V gene lost 2 bases and the J gene lost 4 bases, with 7 bases spanning the gap. This CDR3 contains 13 residues. Germline V CDR1 and CDR2: MDHEN, SYDVKM. CDR3 protein: CASSLRGPDTQYF. The CDR3, as DNA: TGTGCCAGCAGTTTAAGGGGCCCAGATACGCAGTATTTT.